The next 9 T cell receptor beta chains were all read from a single sample in a study of blood T cell repertoires in COVID-19. Sequencing used immunoSEQ multiplex PCR; TCRdb keeps in-frame clones, though not all of them. Altogether under 250,000 clones are present, 70% to 85% being singletons, with the ten largest covering approximately 3.1%. Material: PBMCs or T cells enriched from blood (not recorded which). These receptors originate from a woman aged 55-69 years who had recovered from COVID-19.

The chain is built from TRBV27 and TRBJ1-1; 8 nucleotides align to TRBD1. Germline loops: CDR1 MNHEY, CDR2 SMNVEV (reference sequence). CDR3 length: 16 residues. The V and J ends lost 6 bases and 1 base, in that order; junction bases with no gene match: 10. The CDR3, as DNA: TGTGCCAGCAGCCTAAGGGGTACAGGGGGGAACACTGAAGCTTTCTTT. This encodes CASSLRGTGGNTEAFF.

The rearrangement joins TRBV4-2 to TRBJ1-6; 8 bases agree with TRBD1. The CDR3 is 16 amino acids. Germline lookup yields CDR1 LGHNA and CDR2 YNFKEQ. The V segment lost 1 base and the J segment 8 bases; nucleotides outside the gene matches: 7. Here the CDR3 DNA reads TGTGCCAGCAGCCAAGCCCCGACAGGGGAGTATTCACCCCTCCACTTT. Translation gives CASSQAPTGEYSPLHF.

The gene calls are TRBV14 and TRBJ2-1; no reliable D call. CDR3 size: 13 residues. V was trimmed by 5 bases and J by 7 bases, leaving 12 bases between them. CDR1 and CDR2 (germline): SGHDN, FVKESK. CDR3 sequence (DNA): TGTGCCAGCAGCAAACGACTGGAAAATGAGCAGTTCTTC. This sequence encodes CASSKRLENEQFF.

This chain joins TRBV9 and TRBJ1-1; D gene unclear. V was cut by 3 bases and J by 3 bases, with 6 bases left in between. The CDR3 is 12 residues long. Germline CDR1 is SGDLS and CDR2 is YYNGEE. The CDR3 DNA reads as TGTGCCAGCAGCGGGGAGTACACTGAAGCTTTCTTT. It yields the protein CASSGEYTEAFF.

This rearrangement joins TRBV7-9 to TRBJ2-1, with a tentative D call TRBD1 (6 bases). This CDR3 is built from 12 residues. With 1 base removed from V and 15 bases from J, the gap between germline ends came to 13 bases. Germline V gene sequence: CDR1 SEHNR, CDR2 FQNEAQ (reference sequence). The CDR3 sequence is CASSLERGKWFF. The CDR3 DNA follows: TGTGCCAGCAGCTTAGAGAGGGGGAAGTGGTTCTTC.

This sequence joins TRBV5-5 and TRBJ1-3; no definite D call. The CDR3 spans 12 residues. Germline V gene sequence: CDR1 SGHKS, CDR2 YYEKEE (reference sequence). Trimming removed 2 bases from V and 6 bases from J, with 6 bases in between. This CDR3 is CASSFEENTIYF. For the CDR3, the DNA is TGTGCCAGCAGCTTTGAGGAAAACACCATATATTTT.

This chain uses TRBV5-5 with TRBJ2-7; 7 bases map to TRBD1. The junction had 3 bases not matched to a gene; V was cut back by 2 bases and J by 1 base. The CDR3 is 14 amino acids. Germline V lookup: CDR1 SGHKS, CDR2 YYEKEE (reference sequence). CDR3 bases: TGTGCCAGCAGCTTCCGACAGGGTTCCTACGAGCAGTACTTC. Protein: CASSFRQGSYEQYF.

The chain carries TRBV10-2 and TRBJ1-2; D may be TRBD1 (6 bases). This CDR3 has 14 amino acids. V dropped 5 bases and J dropped 8 bases, with 18 bases sitting between them. Germline V gene data show CDR1 as WSHSY and CDR2 as SAAADI. Here the CDR3 reads CASSPQGGQRGYTF. The CDR3 DNA is TGCGCCAGCAGTCCACAGGGAGGGCAACGGGGCTACACCTTC.

The V and J genes are TRBV7-9 and TRBJ2-3; D might be TRBD2 (6 bases). V dropped 6 bases and J dropped 6 bases, with 13 bases sitting between them. This CDR3 has 13 residues. Germline-derived CDR1 and CDR2 are SEHNR and FQNEAQ (reference sequence). CDR3 amino acids: CASRTYGGDTQYF. The CDR3 nucleotides read TGTGCCAGCAGAACATATGGAGGGGATACGCAGTATTTT.